The entry below gives a single T cell receptor (beta chain) sequence along with its context. Using immunoSEQ multiplex PCR, the repertoire was profiled, and TCRdb retains in-frame clones only, with some absent. The sample has about 330,000 clones, around nine tenths seen once. The CDR3 length is 14 residues. The V and J ends lost 1 base and 5 bases respectively, with 8 bases between them. Per the germline V gene, CDR1 is KGHSH and CDR2 is LQKENI. This record belongs to a study of blood T cell repertoires in COVID-19. Sequencing used peripheral blood. The J gene is TRBJ2-2, the V gene TRBV18; maybe TRBD1 (6 bases). The receptor's source is a woman in her 50s with active or convalescent COVID-19. CDR3 nucleotide sequence: TGTGCCAGCTCACCACTCCAGGGGACCGGGGAGCTGTTTTTT. This gives the protein CASSPLQGTGELFF.